This T cell receptor (beta chain) is from a study of T cell repertoires in cytomegalovirus infection. Looking at the study overall: CMV epitopes, recently identified HLA-C-restricted and well-studied HLA-B-restricted, were used. Public TCR beta signatures marked donors with CMV infection and the matching HLA.

TCRdb recomputed calls from the reads with MiXCR, one row per CDR3 protein. The sample includes about 890,000 distinct CDR3 sequences, approximately 30% of them seen just once. Regarding this clonotype: Its antigen is not known.

Regarding the study as a whole: Pooled public TCR beta family frequency picked out CMV carriers with the relevant HLA.

Trimming took 5 bases from V and 7 from J; bases not matched to a gene: 17. Per the germline V gene, CDR1 is MNHEY and CDR2 is SVGAGI. This CDR3 is built from 16 residues. The sequencing here drew on cultured CD8+ T cells from PBMCs, taken from culture after CMV antigen stimulation. The genes are TRBV6-5 and TRBJ2-7; 7 bases map to TRBD1. The TCR sequence derives from a human donor in good health (CMV status not recorded). Some clones in this sample may be carry-over from other donors' samples. The DNA of the CDR3 is TGTGCCAGCAGTCACCTCGCCGGGACAGACGAGGAGGAGCAGTACTTC. Protein sequence: CASSHLAGTDEEEQYF.